A single TCR beta chain is shown here with its context. The antigen remains undetermined. The sample carries other DNA sequences with the same CDR3. These data originate in a study of cytomegalovirus exposure and HLA in healthy donors. Study-wide context: Earlier work reported 100 million to 130 million unique TCR beta sequences from 150 million to 200 million T cells. Regarding the study as a whole: A later analysis associated 15,000 to 20,000 TCR beta sequences with HLA alleles at a 0.05 false discovery rate. Later analysis demonstrated an association between a missense DCLRE1C variant and TCR beta V- and J-gene trimming.

This CDR3 is 14 amino acids long. V lost 2 bases and J lost 3, with 10 bases in between. The germline V gene encodes CDR1 SGHAT and CDR2 FQNNGV. The PCR was carried out with 60 Vbeta primers and 13 Jbeta primers. Sequenced by immunoSEQ multiplex PCR; TCRdb stores in-frame clones only, minus some. Recorded for this sample: under 200,000 clones. All donors participated as healthy donors of bone marrow. The chain recombines TRBV11-2 with TRBJ2-5; D is possibly TRBD2 (6 bases). This sequence was found in a man aged 25-45 years in good health and CMV-seronegative. Sequenced input: PBMCs. The CDR3 nucleotides read TGTGCCAGCAGCTTACAGGGACTGGAAGAGACCCAGTACTTC. Translated: CASSLQGLEETQYF.